Included here is one T cell receptor (beta chain) sequence, with context. This clone was observed a few times. The specificity of this receptor is unknown. Within one base of it there is no much larger clone, and no base qualities were kept. The sample's treatment or condition label, in plain terms: oral pan-JAK inhibitor, 5-10 mg twice daily. Lesional scalp punch biopsies and peripheral blood were collected from alopecia areata patients. PBMCs were separated by density centrifugation and stained for CD3, CD4 and CD8, after which CD4+ and CD8+ T cells were sorted on a FACSAria. V drops 0 bases and J drops 3 bases, leaving 12 bases in between. The germline V gene gives CDR1 as SGHRS and CDR2 as YFSETQ. The CDR3 covers 15 residues, taking in both the cysteine and the phenylalanine. Just the 45-base CDR3 DNA is kept, in frame starting at base 1. Library construction relied on the immunoSEQ multiplex PCR assay. RNA was extracted from all samples and reverse transcribed into cDNA, which served as template for TCR sequencing. SuperScript III was used to make first-strand cDNA, primed with a 2:1 mix of oligo-dT and random hexamers. A synthetic immune receptor repertoire was used to assess amplification bias, and residual bias was removed computationally. The authors' analysis ran thus. Raw reads were preprocessed to remove errors, and CDR3 was defined according to IMGT conventions as the region from the conserved cysteine to phenylalanine. Clonality was computed as 1 minus the Shannon entropy, with the entropy normalized by log2 of the number of productive unique TCRs. Scalp TCRbeta sequences were cross-referenced with sorted blood CD4 and CD8 repertoires so that the CD4 or CD8 identity of scalp clones could be inferred. TCRdb re-hosts the immuneACCESS table, in-frame sequences only. Its copies lack some clones; in the studies checked, an unresolved V gene accounts for under half of them, and the cause for the rest is not known. That table furnishes V, J and clone size, whereas the DNA furnished D and trimming. This sample has approximately 210,000 clones in its table, and less than 70% of those were observed once. Approximately 1.3% of the sample lies in the top ten.

This record comes from a study of CD8+ T cells in alopecia areata (dated by TCRdb to the late 2010s). The study in broad terms: Treated patients were enrolled in an open-label pilot trial of oral tofacitinib at 5 to 10 mg twice daily for moderate-to-severe alopecia areata. Human TCRbeta sequencing covered scalp tissue and sorted CD4+ and CD8+ peripheral blood T cells from patchy and totalis/universalis alopecia areata patients and healthy controls. Biopsies were taken from tofacitinib-treated patients at baseline and again at 4 and 24 weeks into treatment, and several of those patients also had a later scalp biopsy. RNA came from the PAXgene miRNA kit for fixed scalp, the miRNeasy kit for PBMCs, and the RNeasy kit for mouse skin. Amplification of TCRbeta CDR3 regions was done by immunoSEQ multiplex PCR using 35 Vbeta forward primers and 13 Jbeta reverse primers. For the treated patients, the SALT score, which quantifies what percentage of scalp surface area is affected, served as the measure of disease severity. Patients received tofacitinib for 6 to 18 months and were then followed off drug for 6 months to check for delayed response and recurrence. Clonality in the scalp was compared among normal scalp (n=4), patchy alopecia areata scalp (n=8), and alopecia totalis/universalis scalp (n=8). The study used high-throughput TCRbeta sequencing to examine T cell clonal expansion in alopecia areata, in both the C3H/HeJ mouse model and human patients. Study-wide findings and limitations: Unlike mouse skin, which is dominated by gammadelta T cells, normal human skin has resident alphabeta T cells that are also sequenced, and this complicates analysis of the scalp TCR repertoire. Because the treated cohort was small and had only one nonresponder, larger studies are needed to examine links between baseline CD8+ expansion and response. Compared with normal scalp, lesional scalp had higher clonality and more expanded CD8+ clones, particularly in alopecia totalis/universalis, a pattern that suggests antigenic drive. Scalp clonality and the number of expanded CD8+ clones among the top 100 scalp clones were significantly decreased by tofacitinib. During tofacitinib treatment, many expanded lesional clones stuck around in both scalp and blood, and this persistence may partly explain why relapse happens after treatment is stopped. Compared with mice, TCR sequences shared between patients were less clear, possibly partly because of HLA diversity across the patient population.

The sample here was CD4+ T cells sorted from blood, taken at approximately week 50, from a patient treated with tofacitinib. This sequence was found in a human donor with alopecia areata. The V and J genes are TRBV5-1 and TRBJ1-2; the D gene is possibly TRBD1, with 5 bases matching. The bases are TGCGCCAGCAGCTTGGGACAGCGCAGAGACTATGGCTACACCTTC. It is translated as CASSLGQRRDYGYTF. The full variable domain, completed from the reference TRBV5-1 and TRBJ1-2 proteins outside the CDR3, reads KAGVTQTPRYLIKTRGQQVTLSCSPISGHRSVSWYQQTPGQGLQFLFEYFSETQRNKGNFPGRFSGRQFSNSRSEMNVSTLELGDSALYLCASSLGQRRDYGYTFGSGTRLTVV.